This TCR beta chain is drawn from a study of beta chain features in type 1 diabetes. Whole-study findings and limits: Type 1 diabetes patients showed a moderate but significant shortening of TCRB CDR3s in all four CD4+ subsets.

This clone was seen more than once but under ten times. The antigen is unknown. Sequencing targeted expressed TCRB transcripts, as all isolated RNA had been reverse transcribed. Mean read depth for naive, central memory and regulatory T cell samples was around 3.8 million reads. Method: immunoSEQ multiplex PCR; TCRdb's copy keeps in-frame clones and lacks some. Among 130,000 or so clones listed, roughly a sixth were seen once. All sorted populations exceeded 95% purity. The CDR3 runs to 14 residues. Trimming cost V 2 bases and J 0 bases, with 5 bases left between them. Germline V gives CDR1 KGHSH, CDR2 LQKENI.

This chain joins TRBV18 and TRBJ1-3; D not resolved. Source material: central memory CD4+ T cells from blood. The TCR originated in a man aged 18 to 29 with type 1 diabetes. The DNA of the CDR3 is TGTGCCAGCTCACCAGGCAGCTCTGGAAACACCATATATTTT. Its protein product is CASSPGSSGNTIYF.